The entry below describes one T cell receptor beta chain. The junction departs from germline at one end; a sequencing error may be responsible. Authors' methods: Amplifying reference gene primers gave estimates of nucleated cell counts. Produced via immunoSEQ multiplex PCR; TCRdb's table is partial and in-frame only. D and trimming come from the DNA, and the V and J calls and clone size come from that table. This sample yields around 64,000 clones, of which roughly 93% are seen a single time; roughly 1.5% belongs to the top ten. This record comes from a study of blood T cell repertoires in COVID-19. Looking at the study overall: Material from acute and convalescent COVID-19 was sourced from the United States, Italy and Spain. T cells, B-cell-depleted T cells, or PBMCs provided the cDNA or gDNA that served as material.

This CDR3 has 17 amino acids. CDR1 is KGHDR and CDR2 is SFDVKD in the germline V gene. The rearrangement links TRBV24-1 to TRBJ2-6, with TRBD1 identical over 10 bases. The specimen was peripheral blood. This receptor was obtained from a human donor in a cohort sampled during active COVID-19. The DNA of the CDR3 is TGTGCCACAAGTGAGGGACAGGGGACTCCCGGGGCCAACGTCCTGACTTTC. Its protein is CATSEGQGTPGANVLTF.